The rows below give T cell receptor beta chains drawn from one sample of a study of blood T cells in healthy people across ages. TCRdb re-called the 5' RACE reads with MiXCR, one entry per CDR3 protein. Counted here are approximately 800,000 distinct CDR3 sequences, less than 70% occurring once; the ten biggest clones make up under 50%. Specimen: blood. These TCRs come from a man aged 80 or over in good health. CDR3s include the opening cysteine and the closing phenylalanine or tryptophan. The D gene is left open where the match is weak. Not all rows give a size; the values are once, few, many and, for expanded clones, a class.

V gene: TRBV11-2
D gene: NA
J gene: TRBJ1-1
clone size: NA
CDR3 DNA: TGTGCCAGCAGCCCGTCGCTAGTCCCGGGCCCTGAAGCTTTCTTT
CDR3 protein: CASSPSLVPGPEAFF

V gene: TRBV24-1
D gene: NA
J gene: TRBJ2-3
clone size: NA
CDR3 DNA: TGTGCCACCAGTACGGGAAGATACGCGTATTTT
CDR3 protein: CATSTGRYAYF

V gene: TRBV12-5
D gene: NA
J gene: TRBJ1-2
clone size: NA
CDR3 DNA: TGTGCTAGTGGTTTGGTCGTGGCCTATGGCTACACCTTC
CDR3 protein: CASGLVVAYGYTF

V gene: TRBV5-5
D gene: NA
J gene: TRBJ2-1
clone size: NA
CDR3 DNA: TGTGCCAGCAGCTTGAGCGCCTACAATGAGCAGTTCTTC
CDR3 protein: CASSLSAYNEQFF

V gene: TRBV7-9
D gene: NA
J gene: TRBJ2-5
clone size: NA
CDR3 DNA: TGTGCCAGCAGCCGTATATCAGAGGAGACCCAGTACTTC
CDR3 protein: CASSRISEETQYF

V gene: TRBV7-2
D gene: NA
J gene: TRBJ1-4
clone size: NA
CDR3 DNA: TGTGCCAGCAGCCTAGGACGCTTGGAAACTAATGAAAAACTGTTTTTT
CDR3 protein: CASSLGRLETNEKLFF

V gene: TRBV29-1
D gene: TRBD1
J gene: TRBJ1-1
clone size: once
CDR3 DNA: TGCAGCGTTGGTTTGAACCGACAGGGGGCGAGTGTTGACACTGAAGCTTTCTTT
CDR3 protein: CSVGLNRQGASVDTEAFF

V gene: TRBV7-8
D gene: TRBD2
J gene: TRBJ2-1
clone size: NA
CDR3 DNA: TGTGCCAGCAGCCCTAGGACTAGCGGGACCTACTACAATGAGCAGTTCTTC
CDR3 protein: CASSPRTSGTYYNEQFF

V gene: TRBV20-1
D gene: TRBD2
J gene: TRBJ2-7
clone size: few
CDR3 DNA: TGCAGTGCTACCCAGCGGGGAGTGGTTGGCGAGCAGTACTTC
CDR3 protein: CSATQRGVVGEQYF

V gene: TRBV6-5
D gene: TRBD1
J gene: TRBJ1-2
clone size: NA
CDR3 DNA: TGTGCCAGCAGTTACCGCGGGACAGGGAGGGGTGGCTATGGCTACACCTTC
CDR3 protein: CASSYRGTGRGGYGYTF

V gene: TRBV20-1
D gene: NA
J gene: TRBJ2-7
clone size: NA
CDR3 DNA: TGCAGTGCTAGAGATTCTCAGGCGGTCTCCTACAATGAGCAGTACTTC
CDR3 protein: CSARDSQAVSYNEQYF

V gene: TRBV12-3/TRBV12-4
D gene: NA
J gene: TRBJ1-2
clone size: once
CDR3 DNA: TGTGCCAGCAGCACAGGGAAAGGAGGCTACACCTTC
CDR3 protein: CASSTGKGGYTF

V gene: TRBV6-1
D gene: NA
J gene: TRBJ2-5
clone size: NA
CDR3 DNA: TGTGCCAGCAGGAAGGTGGGGTTAGGGGAGACCCAGTACTTC
CDR3 protein: CASRKVGLGETQYF

V gene: TRBV9
D gene: TRBD2
J gene: TRBJ2-1
clone size: NA
CDR3 DNA: TGTGCCAGCAGCGTAGCCCCGACTAGCGGGAGATCTGAGCAGTTCTTC
CDR3 protein: CASSVAPTSGRSEQFF

V gene: TRBV6-2/TRBV6-3
D gene: NA
J gene: TRBJ1-1
clone size: NA
CDR3 DNA: TGTGTCAGCAGTTGGGGGGGCCGGAACACTGAAGCTTTCTTT
CDR3 protein: CVSSWGGRNTEAFF

V gene: TRBV7-2
D gene: TRBD1
J gene: TRBJ2-3
clone size: few
CDR3 DNA: TGTGCCAGCACCCGACAGGGGAGCAACACAGATACGCAGTATTTT
CDR3 protein: CASTRQGSNTDTQYF

V gene: TRBV6-5
D gene: NA
J gene: TRBJ2-4
clone size: NA
CDR3 DNA: TGTGCCAGCAGGGGGTCGGGCATTCAGTACTTC
CDR3 protein: CASRGSGIQYF

V gene: TRBV4-3
D gene: TRBD1
J gene: TRBJ1-5
clone size: NA
CDR3 DNA: TGCGCCAGCAGCCAAAGACAGGGCCCTCAGCCCCAGCATTTT
CDR3 protein: CASSQRQGPQPQHF

V gene: TRBV10-3
D gene: NA
J gene: TRBJ2-1
clone size: few
CDR3 DNA: TGTGCCGCTGGGGAGGCCGCCTCCTACAATGAGCAGTTCTTC
CDR3 protein: CAAGEAASYNEQFF

V gene: TRBV11-1
D gene: NA
J gene: TRBJ1-1
clone size: NA
CDR3 DNA: TGTGCCAGCAGTGCGACCTCCTTTGGTCAGGCTTTCTTT
CDR3 protein: CASSATSFGQAFF

V gene: TRBV5-1
D gene: NA
J gene: TRBJ2-6
clone size: NA
CDR3 DNA: TGCGCCAGCTCGACAGGCTCCCCTGGGGCCAACGTCCTGACTTTC
CDR3 protein: CASSTGSPGANVLTF

V gene: TRBV7-9
D gene: TRBD1
J gene: TRBJ1-1
clone size: NA
CDR3 DNA: TGTGCCAGCCGCCCCGGGACAGGACTGAACACTGAAGCTTTCTTT
CDR3 protein: CASRPGTGLNTEAFF

V gene: TRBV7-9
D gene: NA
J gene: TRBJ1-2
clone size: NA
CDR3 DNA: TGTGCCAGCAGCTTACCTGACAGGCGTACAGGCTATGGCTACACCTTC
CDR3 protein: CASSLPDRRTGYGYTF

V gene: TRBV20-1
D gene: TRBD2
J gene: TRBJ2-7
clone size: NA
CDR3 DNA: TGCAGTGCCTCTAGCGGGGCCAACTCCTACGAGCAGTACTTC
CDR3 protein: CSASSGANSYEQYF

V gene: TRBV10-3
D gene: NA
J gene: TRBJ2-3
clone size: NA
CDR3 DNA: TGTGCCATCAGTGAGTCTGAGATGGCAGGCTATGCTGGTACGCAGTATTTT
CDR3 protein: CAISESEMAGYAGTQYF

V gene: TRBV4-1
D gene: TRBD2
J gene: TRBJ2-7
clone size: few
CDR3 DNA: TGCGCCAGCAGCCAAGATCGACTAGCGGGAGCCTACTACGAGCAGTACTTC
CDR3 protein: CASSQDRLAGAYYEQYF

V gene: TRBV3-1
D gene: TRBD1
J gene: TRBJ1-1
clone size: NA
CDR3 DNA: TGTGCCAGCAGCCAACGACAGGGCGCTGAAGCTTTCTTT
CDR3 protein: CASSQRQGAEAFF

V gene: TRBV5-1
D gene: NA
J gene: TRBJ2-5
clone size: NA
CDR3 DNA: TGCGCCAGCAGCTTCACACGTTTTGAGCAGTACTTC
CDR3 protein: CASSFTRFEQYF

V gene: TRBV29-1
D gene: TRBD1
J gene: TRBJ1-1
clone size: NA
CDR3 DNA: TGCAGCGTTGGACAGGGGTACACTGAAGCTTTCTTT
CDR3 protein: CSVGQGYTEAFF

V gene: TRBV29-1
D gene: TRBD2
J gene: TRBJ2-7
clone size: NA
CDR3 DNA: TGCAGCGCATGGGGCGGGAGGGCCTACGAGCAGTACTTC
CDR3 protein: CSAWGGRAYEQYF

V gene: TRBV5-1
D gene: NA
J gene: TRBJ1-6
clone size: few
CDR3 DNA: TGCGCCAGCAGCTTGGAAGTGTCAAATTCACCCCTCCACTTT
CDR3 protein: CASSLEVSNSPLHF

V gene: TRBV9
D gene: TRBD2
J gene: TRBJ2-3
clone size: NA
CDR3 DNA: TGTGCCAGCAGCCCTGGGTTGCTAGCGGGAGGGCACAGATACGCGTATTTT
CDR3 protein: CASSPGLLAGGHRYAYF

V gene: TRBV29-1
D gene: NA
J gene: TRBJ2-7
clone size: NA
CDR3 DNA: TGCAGCGTTTTGCCCCAGGGAAAGGATTACGAGCAGTACTTC
CDR3 protein: CSVLPQGKDYEQYF

V gene: TRBV2
D gene: TRBD2
J gene: TRBJ2-1
clone size: many
CDR3 DNA: TGTGCCAGCACGCTAGCGGGAGGTTACAATGAGCAGTTCTTC
CDR3 protein: CASTLAGGYNEQFF

V gene: TRBV20-1
D gene: TRBD2
J gene: TRBJ2-3
clone size: NA
CDR3 DNA: TGCAGTGCCATTAGCGGGAAAGGGGATACGCAGTATTTT
CDR3 protein: CSAISGKGDTQYF

V gene: TRBV13
D gene: NA
J gene: TRBJ2-7
clone size: NA
CDR3 DNA: TGTGCCAGCAGCACCCGGGACACTGGGGGGGTCCCTCCCCCTTACGAGCAGTACTTC
CDR3 protein: CASSTRDTGGVPPPYEQYF

V gene: TRBV27
D gene: TRBD1
J gene: TRBJ2-1
clone size: NA
CDR3 DNA: TGTGCCAGCAGTTTATCGAGGACAGGGGCCTACAATGAGCAGTTCTTC
CDR3 protein: CASSLSRTGAYNEQFF

V gene: TRBV2
D gene: NA
J gene: TRBJ2-5
clone size: NA
CDR3 DNA: TGTGCCAGCAGGGAAGAAGTGAGGGTCCAGTACTTC
CDR3 protein: CASREEVRVQYF

V gene: TRBV15
D gene: TRBD2
J gene: TRBJ2-6
clone size: NA
CDR3 DNA: TGTGCCACCGGGGGGGTCGGGGCCAACGTCCTGACTTTC
CDR3 protein: CATGGVGANVLTF

V gene: TRBV12-3/TRBV12-4
D gene: TRBD1
J gene: TRBJ2-3
clone size: NA
CDR3 DNA: TGTGCCAGCAGCCCCCAGGGGGCCCCCGTTGATACGCAGTATTTT
CDR3 protein: CASSPQGAPVDTQYF

V gene: TRBV3-1
D gene: NA
J gene: TRBJ2-5
clone size: few
CDR3 DNA: TGTGCCAGCAGCCAAGAAAGTGGAGAGACCCAGTACTTC
CDR3 protein: CASSQESGETQYF

V gene: TRBV20-1
D gene: TRBD1
J gene: TRBJ1-2
clone size: few
CDR3 DNA: TGCAGTGCCCCATTGGGACAGGGAGAAGGGCGCTATGGCTACACCTTC
CDR3 protein: CSAPLGQGEGRYGYTF

V gene: TRBV5-1
D gene: TRBD2
J gene: TRBJ2-7
clone size: NA
CDR3 DNA: TGCGCCAGCAGCACCGGACTAGCGGGACCAGTGGAGGCTTACGAGCAGTACTTC
CDR3 protein: CASSTGLAGPVEAYEQYF

V gene: TRBV4-1
D gene: NA
J gene: TRBJ2-7
clone size: NA
CDR3 DNA: TGCGCCAGCAGCCAAGTTAGCTCAACCTACGAGCAGTACTTC
CDR3 protein: CASSQVSSTYEQYF

V gene: TRBV11-2
D gene: NA
J gene: TRBJ1-4
clone size: NA
CDR3 DNA: TGTGCCAGCAGCTTAGGGCAGGGGATAAACGAAAAACTGTTTTTT
CDR3 protein: CASSLGQGINEKLFF

V gene: TRBV5-1
D gene: NA
J gene: TRBJ2-1
clone size: NA
CDR3 DNA: TGCGCCAGCAGCCGACCACGAGGCGGGACATACAATGAGCAGTTCTTC
CDR3 protein: CASSRPRGGTYNEQFF

V gene: TRBV21-1
D gene: NA
J gene: TRBJ2-4
clone size: NA
CDR3 DNA: TGTGCCAGCAGAAACATTCAGTACTTC
CDR3 protein: CASRNIQYF

V gene: TRBV5-1
D gene: NA
J gene: TRBJ1-2
clone size: NA
CDR3 DNA: TGCGCCAGCAGCCAACCGGCTGGGGCGTCTAACTATGGCTACACCTTC
CDR3 protein: CASSQPAGASNYGYTF

V gene: TRBV12-3/TRBV12-4
D gene: TRBD2
J gene: TRBJ2-1
clone size: NA
CDR3 DNA: TGTGCCAGCAGCGCCGGGACTAGCGGGAGGGCCCAAGAGACCCAGTTCTTC
CDR3 protein: CASSAGTSGRAQETQFF

V gene: TRBV11-2
D gene: TRBD1
J gene: TRBJ2-5
clone size: NA
CDR3 DNA: TGTGCCAGCAGCTCAGTAACAGGGGTTGACGGGGAGACCCAGTACTTC
CDR3 protein: CASSSVTGVDGETQYF